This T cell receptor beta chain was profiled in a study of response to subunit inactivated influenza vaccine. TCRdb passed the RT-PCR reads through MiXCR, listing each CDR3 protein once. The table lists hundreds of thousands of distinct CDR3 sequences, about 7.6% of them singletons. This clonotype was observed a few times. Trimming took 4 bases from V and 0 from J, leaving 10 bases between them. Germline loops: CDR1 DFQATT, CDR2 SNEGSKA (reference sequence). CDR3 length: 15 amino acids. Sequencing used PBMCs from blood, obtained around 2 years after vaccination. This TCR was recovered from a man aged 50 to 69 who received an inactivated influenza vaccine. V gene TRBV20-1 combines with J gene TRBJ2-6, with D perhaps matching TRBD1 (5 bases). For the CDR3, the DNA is TGCAGTGCTAACCAGGGCCGCTCTGGGGCCAACGTCCTGACTTTC. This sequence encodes CSANQGRSGANVLTF.